This T cell receptor beta chain was recorded in a study of beta chain features in type 1 diabetes. Study-wide points: The study left unresolved whether HLA type influences TCRB rearrangement. Researchers report that Type 1 diabetes patients had moderately but significantly shorter TCRB CDR3s across all four CD4+ subsets.

Expressed TCRB transcripts were sequenced, since all the RNA that had been isolated was reverse transcribed. Repertoires were generated with immunoSEQ multiplex PCR, while TCRdb's copy carries only in-frame clones and drops some. The data contain about 360,000 clones, around 12% of them singletons. The CDR3 loop spans 14 amino acids. Germline-derived CDR1 and CDR2 are SEHNR and FQNEAQ (reference sequence). Trimming removed 0 bases at V and 4 bases at J, with 7 bases between. Remarks on this clone: Its antigen is undetermined.

The V and J genes are TRBV7-9 and TRBJ1-5; D is uncertain. The sequenced sample was naive CD4+ T cells from blood. This TCR derives from a man aged 18 to 29 in good health. The CDR3 coding sequence is TGTGCCAGCAGCTTAGCTTCCGTTAATCAGCCCCAGCATTTT. The encoded protein is CASSLASVNQPQHF. Drawing the rest from reference TRBV7-9 and TRBJ1-5, the complete variable domain is DTGVSQNPRHKITKRGQNVTFRCDPISEHNRLYWYRQTLGQGPEFLTYFQNEAQLEKSRLLSDRFSAERPKGSFSTLEIQRTEQGDSAMYLCASSLASVNQPQHFGDGTRLSIL.